This passage covers 24 T cell receptor beta chains from one sample sequenced in a study of blood T cell repertoires in COVID-19. The table came from immunoSEQ multiplex PCR; TCRdb's copy has only in-frame clones and leaves some out. The sample shows 150,000 or so clones, 82% of them seen only once. The sample comprised PBMCs or T cells enriched from blood (not recorded which). Receptor source: a man aged 55 to 70 who had recovered from COVID-19.

This rearrangement joins TRBV27 to TRBJ1-6, with D uncertain. V lost 6 bases and J 0 bases, leaving 6 bases between the germline ends. There are 14 residues in the CDR3. From germline, CDR1 is MNHEY and CDR2 SMNVEV (reference sequence). The DNA of the CDR3 is TGTGCCAGCAGCCCGGTCTCCTATAATTCACCCCTCCACTTT. This encodes CASSPVSYNSPLHF.

The chain has TRBV9 and TRBJ1-6; 9 bases line up with TRBD1. V shed 4 bases and J 9 bases; nucleotides not matched to a gene: 20. The CDR3 runs to 19 residues. The germline gives CDR1 SGDLS, CDR2 YYNGEE. The CDR3 sequence: CASSLSSGWGQGEFSPLHF. CDR3 DNA sequence: TGTGCCAGCAGCCTCAGTAGTGGTTGGGGACAGGGAGAATTTTCACCCCTCCACTTT.

The chain is built from TRBV30 and TRBJ2-2, with D unresolved. The CDR3 contains 14 residues. Germline V CDR1 and CDR2: GTSNPN, SVGIG (reference sequence). V was cut by 2 bases and J by 5 bases, with 12 bases left in between. The CDR3 loop reads CAWSRMGLTGELFF. The CDR3 nucleotides are TGTGCCTGGAGTAGGATGGGCCTAACCGGGGAGCTGTTTTTT.

The chain has TRBV6-1 and TRBJ1-5; D ambiguous. Germline loops: CDR1 MNHNS, CDR2 SASEGT. V lost 2 bases and J 0 bases, leaving 5 bases between the germline ends. The CDR3 is made up of 14 amino acids. CDR3 protein: CASSENSSNQPQHF. In nucleotides, the CDR3 is TGTGCCAGCAGTGAAAACAGTAGCAATCAGCCCCAGCATTTT.

V usage is TRBV5-1 and J usage is TRBJ2-3; D uncertain. Trimming took 4 bases from V and 6 from J, leaving 6 bases between them. The CDR3 runs to 11 residues. Per germline, CDR1 SGHRS and CDR2 YFSETQ. The CDR3: CASSLEDTQYF. DNA of the CDR3: TGCGCCAGCAGCCTCGAGGATACGCAGTATTTT.

The gene calls are TRBV7-9 and TRBJ2-3, with TRBD1 matching 9 bases. Looked up from germline, CDR1 is SEHNR and CDR2 is FQNEAQ (reference sequence). V lost 6 bases to trimming and J lost 3 bases; unmatched junction nucleotides: 10. The CDR3 is 16 amino acids. Here the CDR3 reads CASRTTGGAITDTQYF. The CDR3 DNA follows: TGTGCCAGCAGGACCACAGGGGGCGCGATAACAGATACGCAGTATTTT.

The V call is TRBV29-1, the J call TRBJ2-7; 7 bases are shared with TRBD1. Germline trimming cut 1 base from V and 2 bases from J; bases unmatched to any gene: 2. The germline V gene has CDR1 SQVTM and CDR2 ANQGSEA. The CDR3 runs to 13 residues. The CDR3 nucleotides read TGCAGCGTTGAAGGGGGACAGACCTACGAGCAGTACTTC. Its translation is CSVEGGQTYEQYF.

The genes are TRBV28 and TRBJ1-2; possibly TRBD1 for D (5 bases). CDR3 length: 14 residues. V shed 3 bases and J shed 3 bases, with 11 bases lying between them. Looked up from germline, CDR1 is MDHEN and CDR2 is SYDVKM. CDR3 in amino acids: CASSFTRVDYGYTF. CDR3 bases: TGTGCCAGCAGTTTCACCAGGGTGGACTATGGCTACACCTTC.

The CDR3 protein is CASSLALAGTGELFF. The CDR3 nucleotides are TGTGCCAGCAGCTTAGCTCTAGCGGGCACCGGGGAGCTGTTTTTT. This sequence joins TRBV7-2 and TRBJ2-2, with 8 bases that match TRBD2. Germline CDR1 SGHTA, CDR2 FQGNSA. This CDR3 has 15 residues. V lost 0 bases and J lost 4; bases outside the gene matches: 1.

V usage is TRBV28 and J usage is TRBJ1-4; TRBD1 matches 7 bases. CDR3 size: 11 residues. V was pared by 6 bases and J by 15 bases, with 7 bases of the junction left unmatched. Germline CDR1 MDHEN, CDR2 SYDVKM. The CDR3 here is CASSGSGTVFF. The CDR3 DNA is TGTGCCAGCAGCGGTTCCGGGACAGTGTTTTTT.

This rearrangement joins TRBV6-4 to TRBJ1-2, with a tentative D call TRBD1 (5 bases). Trimming shortened V by 6 bases and J by 6 bases, and 20 bases separated the two germline ends. Germline lookup yields CDR1 MRHNA and CDR2 SNTAGT. The CDR3 runs 15 residues. This CDR3 is CASSREAGKSDGYTF. The DNA for the CDR3 is TGTGCCAGCAGCAGGGAGGCAGGGAAGTCCGATGGCTACACCTTC.

This clone has a handful of counts. V usage is TRBV28 and J usage is TRBJ1-5, with 8 bases aligning to TRBD1. The J segment lost 7 bases and the V segment lost 5 bases, leaving 7 bases of the junction unmatched. CDR1 MDHEN and CDR2 SYDVKM come from the germline V gene. The CDR3 runs to 14 residues. The CDR3 is CASSGRTGRQPQHF. CDR3 nucleotide sequence: TGTGCCAGCAGTGGTCGGACAGGGAGGCAGCCCCAGCATTTT.

In this sample, this clone turned up once. The CDR3 sequence: CASSQTGGNSPLHF. The DNA of the CDR3 is TGTGCCAGCAGCCAGACAGGGGGTAATTCACCCCTCCACTTT. V gene TRBV7-2 combines with J gene TRBJ1-6, with 9 positions matching TRBD1. With 5 bases clipped from V and 6 bases from J, the junction kept 2 bases outside the gene matches. Germline CDR1 SGHTA, CDR2 FQGNSA. The CDR3 has 14 amino acids.

The chain is built from TRBV27 and TRBJ2-6; D is undetermined. The length of the CDR3 is 15 residues. V lost 3 bases to trimming and J lost 0 bases, with 6 bases between them. CDR1 and CDR2 (germline): MNHEY, SMNVEV (reference sequence). The DNA for the CDR3 is TGTGCCAGCAGTTTGACTGGCTCTGGGGCCAACGTCCTGACTTTC. It encodes CASSLTGSGANVLTF.

V is TRBV7-9 and J is TRBJ2-1; 9 bases align to TRBD2. V lost 5 bases, J lost 2 bases, and 10 bases stayed unmatched. Germline V gene sequence: CDR1 SEHNR, CDR2 FQNEAQ (reference sequence). The CDR3 length is 17 residues. CDR3 protein: CASSPLFSGSPYNEQFF. The DNA for the CDR3 is TGTGCCAGCAGCCCCCTTTTTAGCGGGAGCCCCTACAATGAGCAGTTCTTC.

The CDR3 loop is CASSPTPTGGDQPQHF. CDR3 DNA: TGTGCCAGCAGCCCTACCCCCACAGGGGGCGACCAGCCCCAGCATTTT. The V gene is TRBV6-2 or TRBV6-3, the J gene TRBJ1-5; 9 bases agree with TRBD1. This CDR3 is built from 16 residues. V was clipped by 6 bases and J by 7 bases; unmatched bases: 13. Germline V gives CDR1 MNHEY, CDR2 SVGEGT.

The V and J genes are TRBV6-6 and TRBJ1-2; D is uncertain. V was pared by 6 bases and J by 8 bases, with 16 bases between. This CDR3 is 13 amino acids long. Looked up from germline, CDR1 is MNHNY and CDR2 is SVGAGI (reference sequence). The CDR3 region is CASSLRSDGGYTF. The CDR3 DNA reads as TGTGCCAGCAGCTTGCGGTCCGACGGCGGCTACACCTTC.

The rearrangement uses TRBV11-2 and TRBJ2-1; 12 nucleotides agree with TRBD2. V lost 5 bases to trimming and J lost 8 bases; unmatched junction nucleotides: 4. The CDR3 has 14 residues. Per germline, CDR1 SGHAT and CDR2 FQNNGV. CDR3 nucleotides: TGTGCCAGCAGCCCGAGACTAGCGGGGGATGAGCAGTTCTTC. This codes for CASSPRLAGDEQFF. The full variable domain, in which reference TRBV11-2 and TRBJ2-1 provide the parts outside the CDR3, is EAGVAQSPRYKIIEKRQSVAFWCNPISGHATLYWYQQILGQGPKLLIQFQNNGVVDDSQLPKDRFSAERLKGVDSTLKIQPAKLEDSAVYLCASSPRLAGDEQFFGPGTRLTVL.

The V call is TRBV19, the J call TRBJ1-2; TRBD1 matches at 7 bases. The germline V gene encodes CDR1 LNHDA and CDR2 SQIVND (reference sequence). The J segment lost 3 bases and the V segment lost 8 bases, leaving 3 bases of the junction unmatched. The CDR3 has 12 residues. For the CDR3, the DNA is TGTGCCAGTCGCGACAGGGACTATGGCTACACCTTC. Encoded protein: CASRDRDYGYTF.

The chain joins TRBV2 to TRBJ2-3; weak D call: TRBD2 (6 bases). Germline CDR1 and CDR2: SNHLY and FYNNEI. Deletions cut 6 bases from V and 3 bases from J, with 19 bases between. The CDR3 loop spans 16 amino acids. CDR3 sequence: CASRWEALSRTDTQYF. In nucleotides, the CDR3 is TGTGCCAGCAGGTGGGAGGCACTTAGTAGGACAGATACGCAGTATTTT.

V usage is TRBV13 and J usage is TRBJ1-4; a weak D match, TRBD1 (6 bases). The V and J ends lost 7 bases and 7 bases respectively, with 13 bases between them. Per germline, CDR1 PRHDT and CDR2 FYEKMQ (reference sequence). The CDR3 totals 13 residues. CDR3: CASTPGGSEKLFF. The DNA for the CDR3 is TGTGCCAGCACCCCTGGGGGCTCTGAAAAACTGTTTTTT. Together with reference TRBV13 and TRBJ1-4, the CDR3 gives the full variable domain: AAGVIQSPRHLIKEKRETATLKCYPIPRHDTVYWYQQGPGQDPQFLISFYEKMQSDKGSIPDRFSAQQFSDYHSELNMSSLELGDSALYFCASTPGGSEKLFFGSGTQLSVL.

The V gene is TRBV6-6, the J gene TRBJ1-6; 8 nucleotides align to TRBD1. Trimming cost V 2 bases and J 7 bases; bases outside gene matches: 7. This CDR3 comprises 16 residues. Germline V gives CDR1 MNHNY, CDR2 SVGAGI (reference sequence). The DNA for the CDR3 is TGTGCCAGCAGTTACCGGGCAGGACAGGGAAATTCACCCCTCCACTTT. This codes for CASSYRAGQGNSPLHF.

This clone was observed a single time. This rearrangement joins TRBV7-9 to TRBJ2-5; D remains unclear. Trimming stripped 3 bases from V and 1 base from J, with 12 bases between. Germline-derived CDR1 and CDR2 are SEHNR and FQNEAQ (reference sequence). The CDR3 has 15 residues. This CDR3 reads CASSFDTGLQETQYF. The CDR3 DNA sequence: TGTGCCAGCAGCTTCGACACCGGCCTCCAAGAGACCCAGTACTTC.

V usage is TRBV20-1 and J usage is TRBJ2-1; D is ambiguous. In germline, CDR1 is DFQATT, CDR2 SNEGSKA (reference sequence). This CDR3 is built from 11 residues. The V and J ends lost 3 bases and 10 bases respectively, with 10 bases between them. CDR3 bases: TGCAGTGCTAGTAGCTCCACCGAGCAGTTCTTC. It encodes CSASSSTEQFF.